The 11 T cell receptor beta chains listed next were all sequenced from one sample in a study of CD8+ T cells in alopecia areata. cDNA serving as the sequencing template came from extracted, reverse transcribed RNA. Libraries were prepared by immunoSEQ multiplex PCR; TCRdb keeps only in-frame clonotypes and omits some of them. The repertoire has around 140,000 clones, roughly 44% of them found once; the top ten carry less than 8%. Sequencing was done on a sample of CD4+ T cells sorted from blood. Source of these receptors: a human donor with alopecia areata.

This clone was counted between two and nine times. The chain couples TRBV2 to TRBJ2-1; D uncertain. The CDR3 is 13 amino acids. From germline, CDR1 is SNHLY and CDR2 FYNNEI. V gave up 4 bases and J gave up 5 bases, with 9 bases separating them. The CDR3 DNA is TGTGCCAGCAGTGCGGGTGTCCACAATGAGCAGTTCTTC. It is translated as CASSAGVHNEQFF.

In the case of this clone: Relative to the germline gene, one junction end is altered; a read error may explain this. The chain couples TRBV7-2 to TRBJ2-1; 8 bases are shared with TRBD2. CDR3 size: 12 residues. From germline, CDR1 is SGHTA and CDR2 FQGNSA. The DNA of the CDR3 is TGTGCCAGCAGCTACAACGCGGGAGGCCCCATCTTC. This encodes CASSYNAGGPIF.

This clone was counted a few times. The chain carries TRBV29-1 and TRBJ2-5; no clear D gene. CDR1 and CDR2 (germline): SQVTM, ANQGSEA. The CDR3 is 12 amino acids. The germline V and J ends were trimmed by 6 bases and 5 bases, with 13 bases remaining between them. The CDR3 DNA follows: TGCAGCGTGAGGCCCCGGCAGGAGACCCAGTACTTC. Encoded protein: CSVRPRQETQYF.

The chain is built from TRBV30 and TRBJ1-2; 8 nucleotides line up with TRBD1. CDR1 and CDR2 from the germline V gene are GTSNPN and SVGIG (reference sequence). The CDR3 runs to 16 residues. The V gene end was trimmed by 0 bases and the J gene end by 6 bases; junction bases not matched to a gene: 12. The chain's CDR3 is CAWSVRFGRGHHGYTF. In DNA, the CDR3 is TGTGCCTGGAGTGTACGTTTCGGCAGGGGGCACCATGGCTACACCTTC.

The sample holds one count of this clone. This chain joins TRBV6-6 and TRBJ2-7; TRBD2 is a possible D gene (6 bases). This CDR3 has 14 amino acids. Germline V gives CDR1 MNHNY, CDR2 SVGAGI (reference sequence). Trimming pared 2 bases from V and 3 bases from J, leaving 11 bases between. The CDR3 reads CASSYGLANYEQYF. CDR3 nucleotides: TGTGCCAGCAGTTACGGCCTAGCGAACTACGAGCAGTACTTC.

The chain uses TRBV5-1 and TRBJ1-1; 9 bases are shared with TRBD1. The CDR3 runs 15 residues. Germline V CDR1 and CDR2: SGHRS, YFSETQ. The junction had 9 bases not matched to a gene; V was cut back by 4 bases and J by 5 bases. CDR3 DNA sequence: TGCGCCAGCAGCGGAACACAGGGGGCAGGGACTGAAGCTTTCTTT. It specifies CASSGTQGAGTEAFF. Using reference TRBV5-1 and TRBJ1-1 for the parts outside the CDR3, the full variable domain is KAGVTQTPRYLIKTRGQQVTLSCSPISGHRSVSWYQQTPGQGLQFLFEYFSETQRNKGNFPGRFSGRQFSNSRSEMNVSTLELGDSALYLCASSGTQGAGTEAFFGQGTRLTVV.

This clone was picked up a small number of times. V is TRBV5-4 and J is TRBJ2-3; possible D gene TRBD2, 6 bases. There are 17 residues in the CDR3. V lost 4 bases and J lost 0, with 18 bases in between. CDR1 SGHNT and CDR2 YYREEE come from the germline V gene (reference sequence). The CDR3 loop is CASSPGTGTISTDTQYF. The CDR3 DNA reads as TGTGCCAGCAGCCCGGGGACTGGGACGATTAGCACAGATACGCAGTATTTT.

The sample holds a few counts of this clone. The rearrangement uses TRBV6-6 and TRBJ2-7; 10 positions match TRBD2. CDR3 length: 14 residues. In germline, CDR1 is MNHNY, CDR2 SVGAGI (reference sequence). The ends lost 6 bases at V and 4 bases at J; junction bases unmatched: 6. CDR3 nucleotide sequence: TGTGCCAGCAGCACCGGGACTAGCGCGTACGAGCAGTACTTC. Translated: CASSTGTSAYEQYF.

CDR3 amino acids: CASSADGNTEAFF. CDR3 DNA sequence: TGTGCCAGCTCAGCGGACGGTAACACTGAAGCTTTCTTT. J is TRBJ1-1 and V is TRBV18, with D uncertain. Germline V gives CDR1 KGHSH, CDR2 LQKENI. The CDR3 is 13 residues long. Trimming took 5 bases from V and 2 from J, leaving 9 bases between them.

Here the CDR3 reads CASSFLHQEYNEQFF. CDR3 coding DNA: TGTGCCAGCAGCTTTTTGCACCAGGAGTACAATGAGCAGTTCTTC. V and J are TRBV11-3 and TRBJ2-1, with D uncertain. The CDR3 contains 15 residues. Germline-derived CDR1 and CDR2 are SGHNT and YENEEA. Trimming took 3 bases from V and 4 from J, leaving 13 bases between them.

The rearrangement uses TRBV29-1 and TRBJ1-5; unclear D gene. Germline V lookup: CDR1 SQVTM, CDR2 ANQGSEA. The V and J ends lost 4 bases and 7 bases respectively, with 14 bases between them. The CDR3 sequence is 13 residues long. CDR3 sequence (DNA): TGCAGCGTTGGATTCGGGGTTGGCCAGCCCCAGCATTTT. Its protein is CSVGFGVGQPQHF.